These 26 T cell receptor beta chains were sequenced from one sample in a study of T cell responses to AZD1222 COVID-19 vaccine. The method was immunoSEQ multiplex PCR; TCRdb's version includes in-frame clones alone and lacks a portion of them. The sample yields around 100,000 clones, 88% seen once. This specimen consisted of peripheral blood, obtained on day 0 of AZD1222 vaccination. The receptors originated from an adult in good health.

CDR3 DNA sequence: TGTGCCAGCAGCCAATCTAGCGGGATGTACAATGAGCAGTTCTTC. It is translated as CASSQSSGMYNEQFF. The V gene is TRBV4-2, the J gene TRBJ2-1; TRBD2 agrees at 9 bases. CDR3 size: 15 residues. Per germline, CDR1 LGHNA and CDR2 YNFKEQ. Trimming at V came to 2 bases and at J to 4 bases, leaving 3 bases not matched to a gene.

The CDR3 DNA reads as TGCGCCAGCAGCCCCGGGGGAGGGGGAAAGGTCTACGAGCAGTACTTC. It specifies CASSPGGGGKVYEQYF. The J gene is TRBJ2-7, the V gene TRBV5-1, with a weak D call TRBD2 (7 bases). This CDR3 is 16 amino acids long. V gave up 4 bases and J gave up 3 bases, with 20 bases separating them. In germline, CDR1 is SGHRS, CDR2 YFSETQ.

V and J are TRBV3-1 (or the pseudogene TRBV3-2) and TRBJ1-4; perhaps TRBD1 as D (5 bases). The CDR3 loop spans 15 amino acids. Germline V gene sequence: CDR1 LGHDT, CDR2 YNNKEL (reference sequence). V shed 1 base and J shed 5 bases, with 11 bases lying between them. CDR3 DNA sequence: TGTGCCAGCAGCCAAGTCCTTAAGGGGAATGAAAAACTGTTTTTT. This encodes CASSQVLKGNEKLFF.

The CDR3 region has the DNA TGTGCCAGCAGCTTACGTCCGGGACAGCCCTACGAGCAGTACTTC. Protein: CASSLRPGQPYEQYF. This chain connects TRBV5-5 to TRBJ2-7, with 7 bases fitting TRBD1. Germline assignment: CDR1 SGHKS and CDR2 YYEKEE (reference sequence). V lost 2 bases to trimming and J lost 2 bases; unmatched junction nucleotides: 7. This CDR3 contains 15 residues.

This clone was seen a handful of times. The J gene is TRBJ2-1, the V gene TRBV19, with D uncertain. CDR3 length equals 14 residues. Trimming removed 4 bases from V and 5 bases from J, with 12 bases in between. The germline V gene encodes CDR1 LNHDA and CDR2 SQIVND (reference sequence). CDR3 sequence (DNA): TGTGCCAGTAGTACCCGAGCCGGCAACAATGAGCAGTTCTTC. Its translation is CASSTRAGNNEQFF. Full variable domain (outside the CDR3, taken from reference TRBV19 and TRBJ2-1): DGGITQSPKYLFRKEGQNVTLSCEQNLNHDAMYWYRQDPGQGLRLIYYSQIVNDFQKGDIAEGYSVSREKKESFPLTVTSAQKNPTAFYLCASSTRAGNNEQFFGPGTRLTVL.

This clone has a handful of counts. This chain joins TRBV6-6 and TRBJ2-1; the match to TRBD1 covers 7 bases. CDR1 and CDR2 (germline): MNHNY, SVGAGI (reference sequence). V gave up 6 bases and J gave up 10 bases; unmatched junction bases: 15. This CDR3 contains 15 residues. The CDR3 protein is CASSLGQVPSGEQFF. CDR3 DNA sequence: TGTGCCAGCAGCCTCGGACAGGTACCTTCGGGGGAGCAGTTCTTC.

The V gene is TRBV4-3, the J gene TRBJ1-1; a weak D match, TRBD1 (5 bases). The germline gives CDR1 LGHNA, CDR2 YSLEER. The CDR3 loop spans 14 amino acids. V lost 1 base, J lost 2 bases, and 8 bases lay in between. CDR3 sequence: CASSQVGENTEAFF. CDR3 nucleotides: TGCGCCAGCAGCCAAGTAGGGGAAAACACTGAAGCTTTCTTT.

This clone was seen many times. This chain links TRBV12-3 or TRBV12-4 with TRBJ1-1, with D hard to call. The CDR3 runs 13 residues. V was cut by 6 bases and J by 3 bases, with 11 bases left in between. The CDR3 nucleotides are TGTGCCAGCAGCCTGGACGTCGACACTGAAGCTTTCTTT. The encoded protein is CASSLDVDTEAFF.

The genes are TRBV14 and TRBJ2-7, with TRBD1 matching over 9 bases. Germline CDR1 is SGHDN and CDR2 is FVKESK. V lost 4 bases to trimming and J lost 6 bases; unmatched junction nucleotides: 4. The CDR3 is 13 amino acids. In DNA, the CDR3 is TGTGCCAGCAGCCTCACAGGGGGCGTCGAGCAGTACTTC. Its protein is CASSLTGGVEQYF.

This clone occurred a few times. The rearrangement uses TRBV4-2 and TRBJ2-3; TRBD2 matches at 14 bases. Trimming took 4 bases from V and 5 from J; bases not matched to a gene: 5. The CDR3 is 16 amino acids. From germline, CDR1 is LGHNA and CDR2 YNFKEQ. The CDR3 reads CASSPLTSGGVDTQYF. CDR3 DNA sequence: TGTGCCAGCAGCCCACTGACTAGCGGGGGGGTAGATACGCAGTATTTT.

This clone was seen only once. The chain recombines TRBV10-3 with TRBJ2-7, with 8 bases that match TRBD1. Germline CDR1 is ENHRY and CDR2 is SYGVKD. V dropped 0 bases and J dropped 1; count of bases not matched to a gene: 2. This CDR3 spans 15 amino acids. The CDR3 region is CAISESTGESYEQYF. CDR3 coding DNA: TGTGCCATCAGTGAGTCGACAGGGGAGTCCTACGAGCAGTACTTC.

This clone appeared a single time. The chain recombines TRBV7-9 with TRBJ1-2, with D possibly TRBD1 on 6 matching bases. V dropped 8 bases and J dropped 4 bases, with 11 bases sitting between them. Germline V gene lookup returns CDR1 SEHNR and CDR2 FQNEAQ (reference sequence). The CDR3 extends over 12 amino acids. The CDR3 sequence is CASQGNFYGYTF. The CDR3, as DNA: TGTGCCAGCCAGGGGAACTTCTATGGCTACACCTTC.

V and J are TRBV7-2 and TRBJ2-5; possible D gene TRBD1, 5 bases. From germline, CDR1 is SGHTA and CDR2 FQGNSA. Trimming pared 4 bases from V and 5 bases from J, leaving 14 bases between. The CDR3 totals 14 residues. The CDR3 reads CASSSSGFLETQYF. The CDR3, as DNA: TGTGCCAGCAGCTCCTCAGGGTTTTTGGAGACCCAGTACTTC.

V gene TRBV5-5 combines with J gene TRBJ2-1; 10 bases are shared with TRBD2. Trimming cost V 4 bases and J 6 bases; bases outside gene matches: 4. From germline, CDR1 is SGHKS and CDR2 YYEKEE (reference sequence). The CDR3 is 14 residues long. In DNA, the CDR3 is TGTGCCAGCAGCGTATTAGCGGGGGGCAATGAGCAGTTCTTC. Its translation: CASSVLAGGNEQFF. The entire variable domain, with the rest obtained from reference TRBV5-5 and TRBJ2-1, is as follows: DAGVTQSPTHLIKTRGQQVTLRCSPISGHKSVSWYQQVLGQGPQFIFQYYEKEERGRGNFPDRFSARQFPNYSSELNVNALLLGDSALYLCASSVLAGGNEQFFGPGTRLTVL.

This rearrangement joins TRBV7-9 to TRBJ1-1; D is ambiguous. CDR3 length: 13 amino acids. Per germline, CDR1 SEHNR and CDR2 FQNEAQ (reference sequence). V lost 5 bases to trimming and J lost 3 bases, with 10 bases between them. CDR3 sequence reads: CASSPLSDTEAFF. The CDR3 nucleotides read TGTGCCAGCAGCCCCTTAAGTGACACTGAAGCTTTCTTT. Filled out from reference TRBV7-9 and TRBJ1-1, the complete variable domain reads DTGVSQNPRHKITKRGQNVTFRCDPISEHNRLYWYRQTLGQGPEFLTYFQNEAQLEKSRLLSDRFSAERPKGSFSTLEIQRTEQGDSAMYLCASSPLSDTEAFFGQGTRLTVV.

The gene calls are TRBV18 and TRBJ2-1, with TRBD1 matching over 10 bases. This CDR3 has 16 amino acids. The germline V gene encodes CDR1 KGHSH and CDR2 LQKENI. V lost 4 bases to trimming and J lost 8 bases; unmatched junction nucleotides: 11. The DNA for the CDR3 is TGTGCCAGCTCACATACCCCGGGACAGGGGCGTCATGAGCAGTTCTTC. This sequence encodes CASSHTPGQGRHEQFF.

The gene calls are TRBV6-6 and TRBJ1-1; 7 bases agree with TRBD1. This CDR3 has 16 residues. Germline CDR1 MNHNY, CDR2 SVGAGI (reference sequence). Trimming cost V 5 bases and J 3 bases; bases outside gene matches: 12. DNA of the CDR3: TGTGCCAGCAGTCCATATGGCGACAGGGCGTACACTGAAGCTTTCTTT. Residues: CASSPYGDRAYTEAFF.

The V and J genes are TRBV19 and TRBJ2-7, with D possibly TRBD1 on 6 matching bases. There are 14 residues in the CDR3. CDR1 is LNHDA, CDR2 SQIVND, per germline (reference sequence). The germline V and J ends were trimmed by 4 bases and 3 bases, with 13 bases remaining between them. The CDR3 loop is CASSTREGGYEQYF. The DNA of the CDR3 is TGTGCCAGTAGTACCCGCGAAGGGGGCTACGAGCAGTACTTC.

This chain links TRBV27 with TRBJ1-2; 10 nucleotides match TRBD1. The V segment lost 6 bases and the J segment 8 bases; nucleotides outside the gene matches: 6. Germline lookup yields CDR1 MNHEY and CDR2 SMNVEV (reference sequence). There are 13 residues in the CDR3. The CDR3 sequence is CASSQDRGLGYTF. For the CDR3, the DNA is TGTGCCAGCAGCCAAGACAGGGGGCTCGGCTACACCTTC.

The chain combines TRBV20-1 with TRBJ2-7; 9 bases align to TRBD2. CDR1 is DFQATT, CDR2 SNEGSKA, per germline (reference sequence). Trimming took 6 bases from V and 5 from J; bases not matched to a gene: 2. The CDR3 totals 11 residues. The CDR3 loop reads CSARGGHEQYF. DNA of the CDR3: TGCAGTGCGCGGGGGGGCCACGAGCAGTACTTC.

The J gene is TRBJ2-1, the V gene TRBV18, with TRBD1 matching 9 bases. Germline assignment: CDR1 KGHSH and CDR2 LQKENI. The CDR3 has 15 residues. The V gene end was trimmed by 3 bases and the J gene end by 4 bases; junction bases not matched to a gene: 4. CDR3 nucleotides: TGTGCCAGCTCACCGGGACAGGGTGGTTACAATGAGCAGTTCTTC. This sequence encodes CASSPGQGGYNEQFF.

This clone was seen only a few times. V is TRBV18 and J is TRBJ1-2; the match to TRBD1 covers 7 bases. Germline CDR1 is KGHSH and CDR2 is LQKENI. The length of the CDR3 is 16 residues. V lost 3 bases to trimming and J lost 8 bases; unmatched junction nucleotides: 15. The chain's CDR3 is CASSPSRDSRSGGYTF. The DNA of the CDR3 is TGTGCCAGCTCACCCTCTCGGGACAGCAGAAGTGGGGGCTACACCTTC.

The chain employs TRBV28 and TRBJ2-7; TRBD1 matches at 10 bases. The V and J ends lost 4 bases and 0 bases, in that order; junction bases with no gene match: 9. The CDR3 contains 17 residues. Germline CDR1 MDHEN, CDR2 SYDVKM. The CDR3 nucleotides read TGTGCCAGCAGTTCCCCTGGACAGGGGGGGAGCTCCTACGAGCAGTACTTC. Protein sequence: CASSSPGQGGSSYEQYF.

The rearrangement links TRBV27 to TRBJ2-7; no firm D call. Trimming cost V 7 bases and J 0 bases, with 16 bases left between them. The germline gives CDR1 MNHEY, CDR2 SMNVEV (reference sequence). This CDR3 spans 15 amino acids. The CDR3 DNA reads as TGTGCCAGCAATTCTTTACCAGGCAGCTCCTACGAGCAGTACTTC. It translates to CASNSLPGSSYEQYF.

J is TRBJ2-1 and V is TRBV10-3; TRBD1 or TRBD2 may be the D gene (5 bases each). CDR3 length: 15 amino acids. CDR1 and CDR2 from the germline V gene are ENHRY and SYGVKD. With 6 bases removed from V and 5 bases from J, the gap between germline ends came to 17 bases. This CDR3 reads CAIRGDLFSHNEQFF. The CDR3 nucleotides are TGTGCCATCAGGGGGGACCTCTTCAGCCACAATGAGCAGTTCTTC.

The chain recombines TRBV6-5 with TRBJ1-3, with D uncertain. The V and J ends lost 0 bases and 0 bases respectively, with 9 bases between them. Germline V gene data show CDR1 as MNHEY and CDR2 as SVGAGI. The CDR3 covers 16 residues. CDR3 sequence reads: CASSYSTVRSGNTIYF. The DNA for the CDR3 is TGTGCCAGCAGTTACTCAACCGTCCGCTCTGGAAACACCATATATTTT.